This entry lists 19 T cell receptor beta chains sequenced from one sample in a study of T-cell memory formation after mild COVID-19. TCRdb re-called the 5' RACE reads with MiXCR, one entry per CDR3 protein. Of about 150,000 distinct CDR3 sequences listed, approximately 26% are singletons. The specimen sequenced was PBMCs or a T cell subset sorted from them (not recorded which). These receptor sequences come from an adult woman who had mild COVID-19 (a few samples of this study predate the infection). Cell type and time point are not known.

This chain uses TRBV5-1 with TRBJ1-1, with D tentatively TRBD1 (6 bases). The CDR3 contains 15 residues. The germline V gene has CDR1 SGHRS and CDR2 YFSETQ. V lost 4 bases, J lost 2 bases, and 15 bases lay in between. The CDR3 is CASSLDTGQNTEAFF. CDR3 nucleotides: TGCGCCAGCAGCCTGGACACGGGACAAAACACTGAAGCTTTCTTT.

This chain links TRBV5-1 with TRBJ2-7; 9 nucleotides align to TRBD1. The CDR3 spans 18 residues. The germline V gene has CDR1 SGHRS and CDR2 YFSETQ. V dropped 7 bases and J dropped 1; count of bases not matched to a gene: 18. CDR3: CASSNEPGTGFDSYEQYF. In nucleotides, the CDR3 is TGCGCCAGCTCGAACGAACCCGGGACAGGGTTTGATTCCTACGAGCAGTACTTC.

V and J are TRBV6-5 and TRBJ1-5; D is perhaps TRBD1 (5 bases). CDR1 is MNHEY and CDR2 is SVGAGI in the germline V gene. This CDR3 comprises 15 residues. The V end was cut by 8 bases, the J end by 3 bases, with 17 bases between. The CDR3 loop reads CASRDTQGVNQPQHF. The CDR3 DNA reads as TGTGCCAGCCGCGACACCCAAGGGGTCAATCAGCCCCAGCATTTT.

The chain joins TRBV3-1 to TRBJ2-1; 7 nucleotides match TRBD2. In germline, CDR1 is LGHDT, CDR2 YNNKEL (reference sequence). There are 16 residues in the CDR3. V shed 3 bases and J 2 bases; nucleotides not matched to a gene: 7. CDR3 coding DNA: TGTGCCAGCAGCCAGAATGTAGCGGGCCCCTACAATGAGCAGTTCTTC. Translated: CASSQNVAGPYNEQFF.

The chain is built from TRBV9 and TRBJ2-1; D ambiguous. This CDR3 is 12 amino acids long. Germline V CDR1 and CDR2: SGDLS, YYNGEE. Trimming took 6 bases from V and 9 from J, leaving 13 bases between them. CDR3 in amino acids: CASKDDPFEQFF. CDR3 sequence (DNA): TGTGCCAGCAAGGACGACCCCTTTGAGCAGTTCTTC.

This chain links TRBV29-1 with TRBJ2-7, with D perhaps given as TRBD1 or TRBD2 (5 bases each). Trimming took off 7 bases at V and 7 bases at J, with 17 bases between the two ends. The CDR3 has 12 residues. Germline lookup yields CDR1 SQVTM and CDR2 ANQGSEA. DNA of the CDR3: TGCAGCGCCGACAGAGGGGCCTCGGAGCAGTACTTC. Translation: CSADRGASEQYF.

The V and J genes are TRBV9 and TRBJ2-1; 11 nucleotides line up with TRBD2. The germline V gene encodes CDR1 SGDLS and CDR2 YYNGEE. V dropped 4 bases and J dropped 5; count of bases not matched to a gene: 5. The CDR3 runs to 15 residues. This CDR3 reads CASSTGLAAHNEQFF. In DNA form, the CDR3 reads TGTGCCAGCAGCACGGGACTAGCGGCTCACAATGAGCAGTTCTTC.

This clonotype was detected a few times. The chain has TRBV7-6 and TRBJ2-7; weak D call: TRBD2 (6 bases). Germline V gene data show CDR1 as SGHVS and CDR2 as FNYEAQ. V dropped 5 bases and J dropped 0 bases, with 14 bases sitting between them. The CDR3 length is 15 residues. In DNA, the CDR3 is TGTGCCAGCAGCCGTAGCGGAGGCGGCTCCTACGAGCAGTACTTC. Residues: CASSRSGGGSYEQYF.

This chain's CDR3 is CATSDFRKQTPSSTDTQYF. Written as DNA, the CDR3 is TGTGCCACCAGTGATTTCAGGAAACAGACCCCCTCAAGCACAGATACGCAGTATTTT. The V call is TRBV24-1, the J call TRBJ2-3; unclear D gene. The V end was cut by 1 base, the J end by 0 bases, with 19 bases between. Germline V CDR1 and CDR2: KGHDR, SFDVKD. The CDR3 spans 19 residues.

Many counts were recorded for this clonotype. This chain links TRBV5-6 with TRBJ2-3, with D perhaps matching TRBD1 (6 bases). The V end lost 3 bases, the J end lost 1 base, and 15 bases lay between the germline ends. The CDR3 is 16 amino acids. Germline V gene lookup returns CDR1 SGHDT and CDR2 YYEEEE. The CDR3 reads CASSSVGARGTDTQYF. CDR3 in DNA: TGTGCCAGCAGCTCCGTGGGGGCGAGGGGCACAGATACGCAGTATTTT.

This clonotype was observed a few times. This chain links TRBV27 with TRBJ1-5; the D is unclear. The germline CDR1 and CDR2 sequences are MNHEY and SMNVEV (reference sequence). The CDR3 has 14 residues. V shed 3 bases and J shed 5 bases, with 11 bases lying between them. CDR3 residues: CASSLSGLYQPQHF. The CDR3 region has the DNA TGTGCCAGCAGTTTGTCTGGTTTATATCAGCCCCAGCATTTT.

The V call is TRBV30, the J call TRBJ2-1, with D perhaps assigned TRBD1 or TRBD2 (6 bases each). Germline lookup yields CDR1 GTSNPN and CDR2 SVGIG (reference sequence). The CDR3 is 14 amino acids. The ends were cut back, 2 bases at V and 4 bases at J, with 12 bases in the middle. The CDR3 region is CAWSRGAGYNEQFF. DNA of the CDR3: TGTGCCTGGAGTAGGGGGGCAGGATACAATGAGCAGTTCTTC.

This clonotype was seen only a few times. The CDR3 here is CASSLDLWGQGFTDTQYF. The CDR3 DNA follows: TGTGCCAGCAGCTTAGACCTATGGGGACAGGGCTTCACAGATACGCAGTATTTT. The J gene is TRBJ2-3, the V gene TRBV11-2; 9 nucleotides line up with TRBD1. The germline V gene encodes CDR1 SGHAT and CDR2 FQNNGV. CDR3 length: 18 residues. Unmatched junction bases numbered 9, after V lost 0 bases and J lost 2 bases.

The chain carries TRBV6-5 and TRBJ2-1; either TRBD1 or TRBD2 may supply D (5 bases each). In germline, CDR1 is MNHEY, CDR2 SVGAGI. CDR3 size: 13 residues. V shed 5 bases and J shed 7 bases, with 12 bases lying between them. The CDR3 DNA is TGTGCCAGCAGTCCCGGGACGTTGAATGAGCAGTTCTTC. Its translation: CASSPGTLNEQFF.

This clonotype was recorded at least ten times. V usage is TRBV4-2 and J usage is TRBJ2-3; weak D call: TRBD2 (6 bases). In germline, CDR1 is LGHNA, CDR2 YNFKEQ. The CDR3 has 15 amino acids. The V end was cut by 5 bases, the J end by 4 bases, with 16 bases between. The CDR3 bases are TGTGCCAGCAGCACGAAGACGGGGGAGGCAGATACGCAGTATTTT. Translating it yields CASSTKTGEADTQYF.

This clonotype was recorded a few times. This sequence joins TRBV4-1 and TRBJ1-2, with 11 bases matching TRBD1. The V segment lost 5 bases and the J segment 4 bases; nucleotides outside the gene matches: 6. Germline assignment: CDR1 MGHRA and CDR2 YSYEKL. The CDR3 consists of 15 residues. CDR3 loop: CASSSSGTGGYGYTF. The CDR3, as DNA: TGCGCCAGCAGCTCATCCGGGACAGGGGGCTATGGCTACACCTTC.

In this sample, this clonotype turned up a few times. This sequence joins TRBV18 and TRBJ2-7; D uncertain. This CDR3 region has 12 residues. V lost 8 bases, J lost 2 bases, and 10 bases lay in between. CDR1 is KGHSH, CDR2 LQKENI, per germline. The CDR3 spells CASRASTYEQYF. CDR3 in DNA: TGTGCCAGCCGGGCGTCGACCTACGAGCAGTACTTC.

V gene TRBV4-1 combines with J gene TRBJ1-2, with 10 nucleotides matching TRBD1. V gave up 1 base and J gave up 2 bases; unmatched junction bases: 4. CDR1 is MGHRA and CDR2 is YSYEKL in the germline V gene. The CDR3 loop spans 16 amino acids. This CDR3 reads CASSQVPGQGNYGYTF. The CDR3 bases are TGCGCCAGCAGCCAAGTCCCGGGACAGGGGAACTATGGCTACACCTTC.

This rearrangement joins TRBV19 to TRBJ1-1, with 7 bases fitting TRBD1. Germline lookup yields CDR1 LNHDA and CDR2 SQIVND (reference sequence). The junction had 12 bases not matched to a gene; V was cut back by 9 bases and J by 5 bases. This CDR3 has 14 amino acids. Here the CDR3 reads CASALTGYWTEAFF. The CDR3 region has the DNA TGTGCCAGCGCCTTGACAGGGTATTGGACTGAAGCTTTCTTT.